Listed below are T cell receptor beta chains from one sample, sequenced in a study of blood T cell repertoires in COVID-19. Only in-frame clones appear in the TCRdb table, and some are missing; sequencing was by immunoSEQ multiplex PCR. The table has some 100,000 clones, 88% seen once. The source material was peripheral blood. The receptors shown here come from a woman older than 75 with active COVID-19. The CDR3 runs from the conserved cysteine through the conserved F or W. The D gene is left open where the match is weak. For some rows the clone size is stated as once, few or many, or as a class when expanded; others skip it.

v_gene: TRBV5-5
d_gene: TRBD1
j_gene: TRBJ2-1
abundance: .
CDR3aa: CASSWDRDNEQFF
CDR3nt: TGTGCCAGCAGCTGGGACAGGGACAATGAGCAGTTCTTC

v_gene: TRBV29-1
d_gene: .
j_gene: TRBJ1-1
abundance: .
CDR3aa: CSVTGNTEAFF
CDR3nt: TGCAGCGTAACAGGGAACACTGAAGCTTTCTTT

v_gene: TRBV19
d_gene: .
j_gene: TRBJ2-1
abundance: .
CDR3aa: CASSILRQAEQFF
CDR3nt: TGTGCCAGTAGTATTCTCAGACAGGCCGAGCAGTTCTTC

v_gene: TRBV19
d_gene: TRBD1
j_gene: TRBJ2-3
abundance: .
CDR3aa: CASSDPGGATDTQYF
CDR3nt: TGTGCCAGTAGTGACCCAGGGGGCGCGACAGATACGCAGTATTTT

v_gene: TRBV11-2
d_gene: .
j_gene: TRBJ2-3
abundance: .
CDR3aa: CASSFDRMTDTQYF
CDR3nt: TGTGCCAGCAGCTTCGACAGAATGACAGATACGCAGTATTTT

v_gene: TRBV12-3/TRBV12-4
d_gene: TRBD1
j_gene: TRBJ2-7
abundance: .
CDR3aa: CASSRGQGDEQYF
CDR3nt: TGTGCCAGCAGCCGGGGACAGGGGGACGAGCAGTACTTC

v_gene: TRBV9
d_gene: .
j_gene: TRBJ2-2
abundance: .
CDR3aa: CASSSGEHVDTGELFF
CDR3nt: TGTGCCAGCAGCTCCGGGGAACATGTGGACACCGGGGAGCTGTTTTTT

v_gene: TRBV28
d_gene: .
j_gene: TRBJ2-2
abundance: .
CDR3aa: CASSSTGNTGELFF
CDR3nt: TGTGCCAGCAGCTCGACAGGGAACACCGGGGAGCTGTTTTTT

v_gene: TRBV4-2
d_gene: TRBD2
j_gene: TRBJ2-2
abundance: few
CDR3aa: CASNLELAGGAGELFF
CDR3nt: TGTGCCAGCAACCTGGAACTAGCGGGGGGGGCCGGGGAGCTGTTTTTT

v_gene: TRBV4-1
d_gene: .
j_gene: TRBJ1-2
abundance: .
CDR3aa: CASSQVTGVEVYGYTF
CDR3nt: TGCGCCAGCAGCCAAGTTACGGGAGTAGAAGTCTATGGCTACACCTTC

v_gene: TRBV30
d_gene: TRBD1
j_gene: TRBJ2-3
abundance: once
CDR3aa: CALTGQGLSTDTQYF
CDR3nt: TGTGCCTTAACCGGACAGGGTCTAAGCACAGATACGCAGTATTTT

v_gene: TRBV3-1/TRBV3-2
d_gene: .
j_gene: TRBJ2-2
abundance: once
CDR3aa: CASTQAAGELFF
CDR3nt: TGTGCCAGCACCCAGGCGGCCGGGGAGCTGTTTTTT

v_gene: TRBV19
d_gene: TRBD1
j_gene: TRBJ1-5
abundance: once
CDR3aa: CASTSSGTVVLYSNQPQHF
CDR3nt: TGTGCCAGTACCTCATCCGGGACAGTCGTCCTCTATAGCAATCAGCCCCAGCATTTT

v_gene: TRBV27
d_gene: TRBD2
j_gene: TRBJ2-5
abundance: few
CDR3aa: CASRDRVAGEETQYF
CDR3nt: TGTGCCAGCAGGGATCGGGTAGCGGGAGAAGAGACCCAGTACTTC

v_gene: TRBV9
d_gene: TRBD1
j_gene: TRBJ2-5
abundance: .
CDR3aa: CASSFSTGSETQYF
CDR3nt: TGTGCCAGCAGCTTTTCGACAGGGTCGGAGACCCAGTACTTC

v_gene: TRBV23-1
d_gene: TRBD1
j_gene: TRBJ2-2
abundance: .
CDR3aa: CASSQSPDRWTGELFF
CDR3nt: TGCGCCAGCAGTCAATCCCCGGACAGGTGGACCGGGGAGCTGTTTTTT

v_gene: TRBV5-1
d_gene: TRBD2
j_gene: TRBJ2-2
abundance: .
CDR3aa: CASSALLASGELFF
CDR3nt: TGCGCCAGCAGCGCCTTACTAGCGAGCGGGGAGCTGTTTTTT

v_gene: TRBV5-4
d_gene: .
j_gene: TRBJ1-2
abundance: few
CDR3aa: CASSVDRDTDRSGYTF
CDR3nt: TGTGCCAGCAGCGTCGACCGGGACACCGATCGCTCTGGCTACACCTTC

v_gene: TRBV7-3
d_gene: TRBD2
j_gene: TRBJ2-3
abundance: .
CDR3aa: CASSPGGLGGADTQYF
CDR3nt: TGTGCCAGCAGCCCGGGGGGGCTCGGGGGCGCAGATACGCAGTATTTT

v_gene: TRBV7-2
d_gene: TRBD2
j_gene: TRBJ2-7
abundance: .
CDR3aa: CASNKGDATSGIYEQYF
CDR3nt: TGTGCCAGCAACAAGGGAGACGCGACTAGCGGAATCTACGAGCAGTACTTC

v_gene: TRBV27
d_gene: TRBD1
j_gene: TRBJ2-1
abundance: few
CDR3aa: CASRPGQGNNEQFF
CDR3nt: TGTGCCAGCAGGCCGGGACAGGGAAACAATGAGCAGTTCTTC

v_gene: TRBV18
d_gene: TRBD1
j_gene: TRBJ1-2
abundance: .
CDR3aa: CASSPGDSNYGYTF
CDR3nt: TGTGCCAGCTCACCAGGGGACAGTAACTATGGCTACACCTTC

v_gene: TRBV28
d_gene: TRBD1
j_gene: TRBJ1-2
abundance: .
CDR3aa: CASSVLGQGGYTF
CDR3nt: TGTGCCAGCAGCGTTCTAGGACAGGGCGGCTACACCTTC

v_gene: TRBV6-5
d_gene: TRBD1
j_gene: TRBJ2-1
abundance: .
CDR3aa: CASSPTGGWGGQFF
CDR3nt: TGTGCCAGCAGCCCGACAGGGGGATGGGGTGGGCAGTTCTTC

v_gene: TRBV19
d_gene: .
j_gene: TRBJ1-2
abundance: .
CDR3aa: CASTPGVGRNNYGYTF
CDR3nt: TGTGCCAGTACCCCGGGAGTGGGCAGAAATAACTATGGCTACACCTTC

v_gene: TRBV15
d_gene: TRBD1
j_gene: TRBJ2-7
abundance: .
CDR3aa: CATSSHRGANEQYF
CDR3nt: TGTGCCACCAGCAGTCACAGGGGAGCCAACGAGCAGTACTTC

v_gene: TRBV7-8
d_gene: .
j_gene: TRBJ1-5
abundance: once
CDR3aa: CASSYTGTGNQPQHF
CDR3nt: TGTGCCAGCAGCTATACAGGGACGGGCAATCAGCCCCAGCATTTT

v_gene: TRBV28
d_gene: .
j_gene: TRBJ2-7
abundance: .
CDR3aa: CASSSLAPYEQYF
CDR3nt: TGTGCCAGCAGTTCCCTAGCGCCCTACGAGCAGTACTTC

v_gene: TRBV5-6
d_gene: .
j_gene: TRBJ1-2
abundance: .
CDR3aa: CASSLAGVGDYGYTF
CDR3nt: TGTGCCAGCAGCTTGGCAGGGGTAGGCGACTATGGCTACACCTTC

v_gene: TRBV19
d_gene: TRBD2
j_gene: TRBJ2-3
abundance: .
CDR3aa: CASSARGGGTDTQYF
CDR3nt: TGTGCCAGTAGTGCCCGGGGGGGCGGGACAGATACGCAGTATTTT

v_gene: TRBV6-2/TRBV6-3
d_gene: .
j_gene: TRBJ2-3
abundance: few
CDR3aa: CASRYRDTLGTDTQYF
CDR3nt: TGTGCCAGCAGATACCGGGACACCCTGGGAACAGATACGCAGTATTTT

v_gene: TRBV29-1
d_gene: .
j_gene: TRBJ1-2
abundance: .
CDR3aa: CSGGQGDYGYTF
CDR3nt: TGCAGCGGGGGGCAGGGTGACTATGGCTACACCTTC

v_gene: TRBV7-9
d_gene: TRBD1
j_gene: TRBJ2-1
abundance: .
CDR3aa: CASSLQRQGIKFF
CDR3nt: TGTGCCAGCAGCTTACAGCGACAGGGTATTAAGTTCTTC

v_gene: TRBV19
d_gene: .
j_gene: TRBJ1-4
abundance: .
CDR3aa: CASTTRGRTRGEKLFF
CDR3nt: TGTGCCAGTACCACAAGAGGGAGGACCCGAGGGGAAAAACTGTTTTTT

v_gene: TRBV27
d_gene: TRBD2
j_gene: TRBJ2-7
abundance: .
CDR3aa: CASSLSVRVAGYEQYF
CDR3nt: TGTGCCAGCAGTTTATCTGTCCGGGTAGCGGGATACGAGCAGTACTTC

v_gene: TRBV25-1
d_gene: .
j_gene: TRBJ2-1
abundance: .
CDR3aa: CASSPKGLNYNEQFF
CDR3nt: TGTGCCAGCAGTCCTAAAGGACTAAATTACAATGAGCAGTTCTTC

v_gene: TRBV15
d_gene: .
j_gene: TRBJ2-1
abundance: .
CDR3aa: CATSIRGDEQFF
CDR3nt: TGTGCCACCAGCATAAGGGGTGATGAGCAGTTCTTC

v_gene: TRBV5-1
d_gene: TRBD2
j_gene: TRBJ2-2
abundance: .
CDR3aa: CASSLLAGGGTGELFF
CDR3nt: TGCGCCAGCAGCTTGTTAGCGGGAGGAGGCACCGGGGAGCTGTTTTTT

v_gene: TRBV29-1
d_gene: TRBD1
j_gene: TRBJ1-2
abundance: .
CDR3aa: CSVEAGTGGYGYTF
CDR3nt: TGCAGCGTTGAAGCGGGGACAGGGGGCTATGGCTACACCTTC

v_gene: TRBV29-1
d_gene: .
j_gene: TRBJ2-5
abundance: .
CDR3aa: CSVETDVQETQYF
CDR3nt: TGCAGCGTTGAAACAGATGTACAAGAGACCCAGTACTTC

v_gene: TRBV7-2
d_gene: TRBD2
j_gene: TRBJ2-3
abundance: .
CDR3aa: CASSWQRGSTDTQYF
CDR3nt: TGTGCCAGCAGCTGGCAGCGGGGCAGCACAGATACGCAGTATTTT

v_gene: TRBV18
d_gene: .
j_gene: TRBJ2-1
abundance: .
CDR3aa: CASSPPSLHEQFF
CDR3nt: TGTGCCAGCTCACCACCGTCTCTTCATGAGCAGTTCTTC

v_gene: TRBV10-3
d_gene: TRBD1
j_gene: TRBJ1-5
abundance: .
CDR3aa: CAIRTDRAQPQHF
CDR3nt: TGTGCCATCAGGACGGACAGGGCTCAGCCCCAGCATTTT

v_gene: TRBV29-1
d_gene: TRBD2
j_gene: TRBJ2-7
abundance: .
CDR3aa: CSVRLADSSYEQYF
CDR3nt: TGCAGCGTTCGGCTAGCGGATAGCTCCTACGAGCAGTACTTC

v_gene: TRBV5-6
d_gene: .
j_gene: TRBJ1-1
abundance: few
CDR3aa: CASSLGPFGGGGTEAFF
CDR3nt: TGTGCCAGCAGCTTGGGCCCGTTCGGGGGAGGGGGCACTGAAGCTTTCTTT

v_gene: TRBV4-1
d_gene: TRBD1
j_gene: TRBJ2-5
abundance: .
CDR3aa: CASSQGQGEETQYF
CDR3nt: TGCGCCAGCAGCCAAGGACAGGGGGAAGAGACCCAGTACTTC

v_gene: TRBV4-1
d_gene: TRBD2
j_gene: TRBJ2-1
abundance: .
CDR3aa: CASSQAGTSGYNEQFF
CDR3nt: TGCGCCAGCAGCCAAGCAGGGACTAGCGGCTACAATGAGCAGTTCTTC

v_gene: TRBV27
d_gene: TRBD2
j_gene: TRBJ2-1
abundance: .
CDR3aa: CASSWVGGSIYNEQFF
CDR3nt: TGTGCCAGCAGCTGGGTCGGCGGGAGTATCTACAATGAGCAGTTCTTC

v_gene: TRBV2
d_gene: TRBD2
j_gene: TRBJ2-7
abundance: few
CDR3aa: CASTTQETSGTYEQYF
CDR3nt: TGTGCCAGCACTACCCAGGAGACTAGCGGAACATACGAGCAGTACTTC

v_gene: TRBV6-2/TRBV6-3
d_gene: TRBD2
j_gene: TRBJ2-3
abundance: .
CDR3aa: CASSPPGLAATDTQYF
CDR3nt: TGTGCCAGCAGCCCTCCGGGACTAGCCGCAACAGATACGCAGTATTTT

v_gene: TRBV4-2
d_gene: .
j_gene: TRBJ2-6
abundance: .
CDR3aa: CASSPPAVAGANVLTF
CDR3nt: TGTGCCAGCAGCCCTCCAGCGGTGGCAGGGGCCAACGTCCTGACTTTC